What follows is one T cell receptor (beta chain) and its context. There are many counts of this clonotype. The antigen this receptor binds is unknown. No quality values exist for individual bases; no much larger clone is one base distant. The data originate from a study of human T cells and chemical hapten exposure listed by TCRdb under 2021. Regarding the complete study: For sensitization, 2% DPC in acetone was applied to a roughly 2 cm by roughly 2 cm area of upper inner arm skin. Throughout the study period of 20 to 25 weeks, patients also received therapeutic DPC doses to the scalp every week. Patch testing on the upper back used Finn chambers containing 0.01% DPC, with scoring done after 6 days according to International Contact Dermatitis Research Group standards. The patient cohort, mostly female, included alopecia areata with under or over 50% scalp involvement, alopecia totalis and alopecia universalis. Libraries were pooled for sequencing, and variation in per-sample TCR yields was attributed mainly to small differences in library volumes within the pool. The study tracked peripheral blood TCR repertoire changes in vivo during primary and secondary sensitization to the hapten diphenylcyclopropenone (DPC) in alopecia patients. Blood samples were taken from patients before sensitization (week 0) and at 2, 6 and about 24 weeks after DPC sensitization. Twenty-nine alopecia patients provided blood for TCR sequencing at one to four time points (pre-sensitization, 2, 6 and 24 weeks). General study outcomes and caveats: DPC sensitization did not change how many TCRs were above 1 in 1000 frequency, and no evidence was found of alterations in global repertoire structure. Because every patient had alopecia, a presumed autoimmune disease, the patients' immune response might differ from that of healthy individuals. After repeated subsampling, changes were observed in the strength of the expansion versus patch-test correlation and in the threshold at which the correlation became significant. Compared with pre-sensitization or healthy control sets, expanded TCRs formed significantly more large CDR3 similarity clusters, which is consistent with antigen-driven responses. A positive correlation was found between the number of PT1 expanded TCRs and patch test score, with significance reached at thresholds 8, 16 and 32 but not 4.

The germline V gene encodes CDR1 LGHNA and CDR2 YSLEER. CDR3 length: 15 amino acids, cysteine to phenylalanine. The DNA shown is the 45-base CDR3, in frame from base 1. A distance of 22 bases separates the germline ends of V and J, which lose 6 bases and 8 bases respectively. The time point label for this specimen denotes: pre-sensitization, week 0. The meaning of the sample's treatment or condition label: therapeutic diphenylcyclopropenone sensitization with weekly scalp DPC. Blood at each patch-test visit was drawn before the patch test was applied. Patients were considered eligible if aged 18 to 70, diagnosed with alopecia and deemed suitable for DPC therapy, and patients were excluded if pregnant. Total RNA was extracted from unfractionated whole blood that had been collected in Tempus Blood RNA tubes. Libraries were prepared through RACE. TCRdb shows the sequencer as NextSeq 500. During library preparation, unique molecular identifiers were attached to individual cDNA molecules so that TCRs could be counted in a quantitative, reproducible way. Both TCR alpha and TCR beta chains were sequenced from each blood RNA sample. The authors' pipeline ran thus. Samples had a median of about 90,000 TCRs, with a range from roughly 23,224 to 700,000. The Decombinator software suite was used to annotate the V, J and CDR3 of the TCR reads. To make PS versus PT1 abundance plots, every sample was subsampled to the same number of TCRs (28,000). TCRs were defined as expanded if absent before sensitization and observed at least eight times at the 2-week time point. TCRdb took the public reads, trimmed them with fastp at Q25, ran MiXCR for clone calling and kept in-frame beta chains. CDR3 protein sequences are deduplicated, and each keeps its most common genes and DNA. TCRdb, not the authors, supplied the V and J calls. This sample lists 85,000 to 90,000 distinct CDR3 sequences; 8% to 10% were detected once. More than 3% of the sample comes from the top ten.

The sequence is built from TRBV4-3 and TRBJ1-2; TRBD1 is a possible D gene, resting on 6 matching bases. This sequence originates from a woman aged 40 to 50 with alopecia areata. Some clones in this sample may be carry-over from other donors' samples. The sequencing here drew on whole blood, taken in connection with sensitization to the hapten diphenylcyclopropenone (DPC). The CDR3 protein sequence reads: CASSRSGDPFLGYTF. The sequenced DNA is TGCGCCAGCAGTCGTTCAGGGGATCCCTTCCTAGGCTACACCTTC.